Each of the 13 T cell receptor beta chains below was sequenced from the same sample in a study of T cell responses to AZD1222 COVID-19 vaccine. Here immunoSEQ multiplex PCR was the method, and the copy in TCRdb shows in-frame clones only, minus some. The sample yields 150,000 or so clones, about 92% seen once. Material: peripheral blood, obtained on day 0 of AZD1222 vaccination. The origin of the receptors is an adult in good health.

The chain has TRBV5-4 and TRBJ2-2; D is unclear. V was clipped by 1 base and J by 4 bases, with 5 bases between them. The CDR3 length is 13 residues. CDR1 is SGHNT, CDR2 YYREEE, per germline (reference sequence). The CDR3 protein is CASSLFVTGELFF. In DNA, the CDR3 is TGTGCCAGCAGCTTGTTTGTCACCGGGGAGCTGTTTTTT.

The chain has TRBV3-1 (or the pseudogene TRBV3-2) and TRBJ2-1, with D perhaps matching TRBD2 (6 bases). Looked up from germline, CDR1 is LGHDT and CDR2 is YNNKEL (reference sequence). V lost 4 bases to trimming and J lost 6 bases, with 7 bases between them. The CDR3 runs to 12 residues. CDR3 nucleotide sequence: TGTGCCAGCAGCCCCGGGAGCAATGAGCAGTTCTTC. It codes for CASSPGSNEQFF.

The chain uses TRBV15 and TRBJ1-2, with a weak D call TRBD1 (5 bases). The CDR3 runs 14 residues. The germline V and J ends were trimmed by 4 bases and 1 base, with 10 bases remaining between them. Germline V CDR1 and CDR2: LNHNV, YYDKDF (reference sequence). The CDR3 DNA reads TGTGCCACCAGCAAGGGCAGGGTTAACTATGGCTACACCTTC. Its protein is CATSKGRVNYGYTF.

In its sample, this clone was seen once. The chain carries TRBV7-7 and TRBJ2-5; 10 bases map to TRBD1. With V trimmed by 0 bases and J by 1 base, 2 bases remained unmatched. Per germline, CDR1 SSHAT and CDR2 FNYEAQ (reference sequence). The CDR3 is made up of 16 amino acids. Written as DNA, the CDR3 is TGTGCCAGCAGCTTAGCGAGGACAGGGGGCCAAGAGACCCAGTACTTC. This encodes CASSLARTGGQETQYF.

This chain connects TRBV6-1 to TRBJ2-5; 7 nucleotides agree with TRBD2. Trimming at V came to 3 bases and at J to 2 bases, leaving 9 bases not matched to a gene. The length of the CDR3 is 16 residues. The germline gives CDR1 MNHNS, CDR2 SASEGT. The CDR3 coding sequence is TGTGCCAGCAGTGAGGGGGGGTATTCCTTACAAGAGACCCAGTACTTC. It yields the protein CASSEGGYSLQETQYF.

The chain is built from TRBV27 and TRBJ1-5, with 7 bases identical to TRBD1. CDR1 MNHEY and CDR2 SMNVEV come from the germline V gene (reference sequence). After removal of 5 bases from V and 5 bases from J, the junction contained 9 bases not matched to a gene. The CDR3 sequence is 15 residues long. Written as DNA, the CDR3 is TGTGCCAGCAGTAACAGGGGACGGAGCCATCAGCCCCAGCATTTT. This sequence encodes CASSNRGRSHQPQHF.

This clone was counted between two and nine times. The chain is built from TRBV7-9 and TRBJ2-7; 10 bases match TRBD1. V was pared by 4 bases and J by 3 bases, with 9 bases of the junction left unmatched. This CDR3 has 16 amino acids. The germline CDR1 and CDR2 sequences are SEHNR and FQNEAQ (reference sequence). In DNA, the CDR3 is TGTGCCAGCAGCTCCCCCTCGACAGGGGGCGTCTACGAGCAGTACTTC. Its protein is CASSSPSTGGVYEQYF. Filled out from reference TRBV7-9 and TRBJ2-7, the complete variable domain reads DTGVSQNPRHKITKRGQNVTFRCDPISEHNRLYWYRQTLGQGPEFLTYFQNEAQLEKSRLLSDRFSAERPKGSFSTLEIQRTEQGDSAMYLCASSSPSTGGVYEQYFGPGTRLTVT.

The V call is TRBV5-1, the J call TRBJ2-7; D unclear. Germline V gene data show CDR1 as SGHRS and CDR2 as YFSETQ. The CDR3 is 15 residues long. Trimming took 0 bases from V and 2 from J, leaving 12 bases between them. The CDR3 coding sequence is TGCGCCAGCAGCTTGGATCCAGGATTGACCTACGAGCAGTACTTC. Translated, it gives CASSLDPGLTYEQYF.

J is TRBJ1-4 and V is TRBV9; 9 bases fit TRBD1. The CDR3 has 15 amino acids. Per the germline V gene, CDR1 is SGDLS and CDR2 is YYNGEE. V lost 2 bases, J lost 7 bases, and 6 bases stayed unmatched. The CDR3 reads CASSVGDRVGEKLFF. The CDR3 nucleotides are TGTGCCAGCAGCGTCGGGGACAGGGTGGGTGAAAAACTGTTTTTT.

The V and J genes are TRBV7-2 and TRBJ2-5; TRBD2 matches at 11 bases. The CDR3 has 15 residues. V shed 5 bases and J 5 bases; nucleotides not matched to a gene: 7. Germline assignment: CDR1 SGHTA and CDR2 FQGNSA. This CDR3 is CASSPRSGGAETQYF. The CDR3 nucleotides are TGTGCCAGCAGCCCCCGTAGCGGGGGGGCGGAGACCCAGTACTTC.

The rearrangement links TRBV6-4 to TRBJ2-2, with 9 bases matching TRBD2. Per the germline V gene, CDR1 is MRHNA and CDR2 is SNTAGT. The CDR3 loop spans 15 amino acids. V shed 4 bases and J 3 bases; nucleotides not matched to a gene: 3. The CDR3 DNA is TGTGCCAGCAGTGTAGCGGGAGACCACACCGGGGAGCTGTTTTTT. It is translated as CASSVAGDHTGELFF.

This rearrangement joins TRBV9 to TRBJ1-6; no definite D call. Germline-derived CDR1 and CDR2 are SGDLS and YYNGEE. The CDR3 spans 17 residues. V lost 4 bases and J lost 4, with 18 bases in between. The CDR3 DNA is TGTGCCAGCAGCCCGTCGACCTTCCCCGCTTATAATTCACCCCTCCACTTT. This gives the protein CASSPSTFPAYNSPLHF.

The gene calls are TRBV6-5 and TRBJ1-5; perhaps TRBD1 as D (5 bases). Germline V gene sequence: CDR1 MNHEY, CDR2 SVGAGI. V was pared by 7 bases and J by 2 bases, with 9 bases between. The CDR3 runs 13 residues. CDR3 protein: CASKGTRNQPQHF. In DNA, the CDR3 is TGTGCCAGCAAAGGGACGCGCAATCAGCCCCAGCATTTT.